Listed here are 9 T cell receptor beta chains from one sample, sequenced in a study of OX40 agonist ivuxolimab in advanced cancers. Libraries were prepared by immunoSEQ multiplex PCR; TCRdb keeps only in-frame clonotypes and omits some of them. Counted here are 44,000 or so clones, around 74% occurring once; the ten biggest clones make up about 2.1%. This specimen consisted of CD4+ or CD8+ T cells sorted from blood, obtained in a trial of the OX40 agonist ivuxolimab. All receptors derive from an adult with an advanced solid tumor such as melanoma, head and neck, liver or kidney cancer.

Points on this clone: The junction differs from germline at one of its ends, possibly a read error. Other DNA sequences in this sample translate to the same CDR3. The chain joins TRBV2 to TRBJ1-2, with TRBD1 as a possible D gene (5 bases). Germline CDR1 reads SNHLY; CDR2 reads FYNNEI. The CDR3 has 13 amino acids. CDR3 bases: TGCGCCAGCAGTCTTATGGGGGACCGTGGCTACACCTTC. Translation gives CASSLMGDRGYTF. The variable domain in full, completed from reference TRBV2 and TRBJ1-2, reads EPEVTQTPSHQVTQMGQEVILRCVPISNHLYFYWYRQILGQKVEFLVSFYNNEISEKSEIFDDQFSVERPDGSNFTLKIRSTKLEDSAMYFCASSLMGDRGYTFGSGTRLTVV.

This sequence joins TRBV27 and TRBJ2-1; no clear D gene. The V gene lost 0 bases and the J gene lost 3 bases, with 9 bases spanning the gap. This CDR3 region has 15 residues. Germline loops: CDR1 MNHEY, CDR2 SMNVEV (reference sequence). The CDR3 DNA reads TGTGCCAGCAGTTTATCTGGGGTCGGCTACAATGAGCAGTTCTTC. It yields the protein CASSLSGVGYNEQFF.

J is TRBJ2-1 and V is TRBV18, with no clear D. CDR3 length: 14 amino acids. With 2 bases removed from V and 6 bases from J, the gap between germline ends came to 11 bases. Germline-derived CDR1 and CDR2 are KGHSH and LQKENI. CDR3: CASSPSSGSNEQFF. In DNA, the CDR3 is TGTGCCAGCTCACCATCCTCGGGTTCCAATGAGCAGTTCTTC.

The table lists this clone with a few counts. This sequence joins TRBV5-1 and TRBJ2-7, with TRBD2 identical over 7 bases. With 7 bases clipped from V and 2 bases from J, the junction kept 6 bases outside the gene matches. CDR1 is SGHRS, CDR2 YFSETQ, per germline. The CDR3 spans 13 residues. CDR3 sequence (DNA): TGCGCCAGCTCTCGGGGGGTTACCTACGAGCAGTACTTC. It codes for CASSRGVTYEQYF.

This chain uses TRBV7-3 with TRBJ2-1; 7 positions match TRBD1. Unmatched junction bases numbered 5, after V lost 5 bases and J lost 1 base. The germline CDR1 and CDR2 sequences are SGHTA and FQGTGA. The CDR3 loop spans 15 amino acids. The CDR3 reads CASSNPGQSYNEQFF. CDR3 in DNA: TGTGCCAGCAGCAATCCGGGACAGTCCTACAATGAGCAGTTCTTC.

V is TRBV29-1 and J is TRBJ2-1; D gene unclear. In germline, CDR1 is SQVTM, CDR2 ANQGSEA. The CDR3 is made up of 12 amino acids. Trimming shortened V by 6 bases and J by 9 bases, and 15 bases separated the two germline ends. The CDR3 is CSVLRGAFEQFF. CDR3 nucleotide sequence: TGCAGCGTACTCCGTGGAGCCTTTGAGCAGTTCTTC.

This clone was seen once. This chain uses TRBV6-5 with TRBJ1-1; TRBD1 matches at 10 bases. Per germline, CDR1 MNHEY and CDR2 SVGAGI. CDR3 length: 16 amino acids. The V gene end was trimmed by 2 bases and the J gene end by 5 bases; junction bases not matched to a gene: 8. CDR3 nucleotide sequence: TGTGCCAGCAGTTACCGGGACAGGGGAGCGAGTACTGAAGCTTTCTTT. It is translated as CASSYRDRGASTEAFF.

CDR3 sequence reads: CASSIGVIATNEKLFF. CDR3 nucleotide sequence: TGTGCCAGTAGTATCGGAGTTATCGCAACTAATGAAAAACTGTTTTTT. The gene calls are TRBV19 and TRBJ1-4; D remains unclear. Trimming pared 3 bases from V and 0 bases from J, leaving 11 bases between. The CDR3 totals 16 residues. Per the germline V gene, CDR1 is LNHDA and CDR2 is SQIVND (reference sequence).

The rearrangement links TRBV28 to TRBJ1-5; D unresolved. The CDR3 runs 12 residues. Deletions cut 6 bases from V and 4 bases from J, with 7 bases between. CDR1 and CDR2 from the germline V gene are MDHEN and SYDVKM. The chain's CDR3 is CASSPLNQPQHF. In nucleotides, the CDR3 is TGTGCCAGCAGCCCTTTAAATCAGCCCCAGCATTTT.